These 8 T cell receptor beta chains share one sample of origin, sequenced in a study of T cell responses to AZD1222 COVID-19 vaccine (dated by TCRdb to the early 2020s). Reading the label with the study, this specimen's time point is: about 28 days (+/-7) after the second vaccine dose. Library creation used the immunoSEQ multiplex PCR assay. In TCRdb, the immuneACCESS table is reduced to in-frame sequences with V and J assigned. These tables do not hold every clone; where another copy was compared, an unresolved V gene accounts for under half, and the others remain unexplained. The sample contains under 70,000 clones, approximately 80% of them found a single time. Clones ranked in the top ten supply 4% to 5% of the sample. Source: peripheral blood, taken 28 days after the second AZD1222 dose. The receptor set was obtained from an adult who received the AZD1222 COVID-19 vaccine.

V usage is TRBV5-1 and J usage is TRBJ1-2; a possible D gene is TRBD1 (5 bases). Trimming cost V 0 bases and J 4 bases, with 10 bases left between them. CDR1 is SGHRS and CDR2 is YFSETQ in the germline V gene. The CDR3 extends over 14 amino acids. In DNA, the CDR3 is TGCGCCAGCAGCTTGGGGTCCGGGACCTATGGCTACACCTTC. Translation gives CASSLGSGTYGYTF.

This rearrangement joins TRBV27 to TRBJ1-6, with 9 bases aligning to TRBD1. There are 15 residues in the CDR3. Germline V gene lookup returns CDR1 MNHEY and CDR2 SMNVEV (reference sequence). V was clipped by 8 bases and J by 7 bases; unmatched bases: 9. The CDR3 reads CASRIGGTGNSPLHF. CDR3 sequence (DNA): TGTGCCAGCCGAATAGGGGGGACAGGGAATTCACCCCTCCACTTT.

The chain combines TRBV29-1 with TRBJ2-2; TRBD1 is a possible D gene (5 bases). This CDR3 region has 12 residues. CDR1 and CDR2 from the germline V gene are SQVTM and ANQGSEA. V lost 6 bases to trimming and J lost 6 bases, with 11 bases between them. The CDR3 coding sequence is TGCAGCGTAAGCAGGGTACCCGGGGAGCTGTTTTTT. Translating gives CSVSRVPGELFF.

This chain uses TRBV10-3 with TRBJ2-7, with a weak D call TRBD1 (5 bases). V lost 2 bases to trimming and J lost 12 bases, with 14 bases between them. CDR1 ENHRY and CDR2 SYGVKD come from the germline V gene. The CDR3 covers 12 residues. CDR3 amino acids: CAISEIERQRYF. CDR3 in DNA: TGTGCCATCAGTGAGATAGAGAGACAGAGGTACTTC.

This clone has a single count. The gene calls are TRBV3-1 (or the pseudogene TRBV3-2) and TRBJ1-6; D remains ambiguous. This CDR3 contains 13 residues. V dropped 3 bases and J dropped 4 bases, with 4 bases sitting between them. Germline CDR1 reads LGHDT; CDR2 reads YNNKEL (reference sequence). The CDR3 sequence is CASSQVYNSPLHF. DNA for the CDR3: TGTGCCAGCAGCCAGGTATATAATTCACCCCTCCACTTT.

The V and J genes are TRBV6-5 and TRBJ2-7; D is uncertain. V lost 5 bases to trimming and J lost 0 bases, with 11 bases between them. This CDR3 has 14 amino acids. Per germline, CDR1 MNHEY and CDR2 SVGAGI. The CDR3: CASSRSESSYEQYF. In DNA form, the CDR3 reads TGTGCCAGCAGTAGATCTGAAAGCTCCTACGAGCAGTACTTC.

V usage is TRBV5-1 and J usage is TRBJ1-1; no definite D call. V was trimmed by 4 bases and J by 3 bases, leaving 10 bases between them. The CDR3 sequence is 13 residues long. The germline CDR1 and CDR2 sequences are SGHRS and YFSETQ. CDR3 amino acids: CASSQHDDTEAFF. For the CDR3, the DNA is TGCGCCAGCAGCCAGCACGATGACACTGAAGCTTTCTTT.

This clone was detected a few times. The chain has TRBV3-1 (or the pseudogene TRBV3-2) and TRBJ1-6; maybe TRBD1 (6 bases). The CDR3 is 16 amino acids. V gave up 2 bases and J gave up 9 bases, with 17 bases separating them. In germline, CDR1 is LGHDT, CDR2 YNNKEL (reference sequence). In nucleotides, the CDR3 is TGTGCCAGCAGCCAAACAGGGTGGTCCGCTTCTTCACCCCTCCACTTT. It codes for CASSQTGWSASSPLHF.